This TCR beta chain stems from a study of sequential checkpoint blockade in melanoma. This clone appeared a few times. Stated treatment: randomized to nivolumab then ipilimumab (arm A) or the reverse (arm B). Germline-derived CDR1 and CDR2 are SGHNT and YENEEA. Trimming left V 5 bases short and J 1 base short, with 11 bases between. CDR3 length equals 14 residues. The repertoire was sequenced with immunoSEQ multiplex PCR; TCRdb's copy has only in-frame clones and lacks some. Here the sample spans approximately 1,500 clones, roughly 25% being singletons. The material was tumor tissue (inferred from file names), obtained from a patient given nivolumab and ipilimumab in sequence. The origin of this receptor is a human donor with melanoma. This rearrangement joins TRBV11-3 to TRBJ1-2; perhaps TRBD1 as D (6 bases). The CDR3 protein is CASSHSGVNYGYTF. CDR3 DNA: TGTGCCAGCAGCCACTCAGGGGTTAACTATGGCTACACCTTC.